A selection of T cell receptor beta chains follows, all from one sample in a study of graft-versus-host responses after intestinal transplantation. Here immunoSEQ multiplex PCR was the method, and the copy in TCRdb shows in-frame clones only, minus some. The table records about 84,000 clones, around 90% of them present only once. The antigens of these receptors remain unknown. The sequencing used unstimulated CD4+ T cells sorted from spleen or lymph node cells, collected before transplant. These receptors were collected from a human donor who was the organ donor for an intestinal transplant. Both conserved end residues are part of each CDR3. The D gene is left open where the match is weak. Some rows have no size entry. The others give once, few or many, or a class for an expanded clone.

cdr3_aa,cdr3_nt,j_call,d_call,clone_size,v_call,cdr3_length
CASSRIAGGTYNEQFF,TGTGCCAGCAGCCGAATAGCGGGGGGGACCTACAATGAGCAGTTCTTC,TRBJ2-1,TRBD2,.,TRBV27,16
CASSQDRLGWNYGYTF,TGCGCCAGCAGCCAAGATCGGCTGGGCTGGAACTATGGCTACACCTTC,TRBJ1-2,.,.,TRBV4-1,16
CASSLARLTGGTKNIQYF,TGTGCCAGCAGCTTAGCGCGGTTGACAGGGGGCACCAAAAACATTCAGTACTTC,TRBJ2-4,TRBD1,.,TRBV7-9,18
CASSGRDRVRRGEQFF,TGTGCCAGCAGTGGCCGGGACAGGGTCAGGAGAGGTGAGCAGTTCTTC,TRBJ2-1,TRBD1,.,TRBV25-1,16
CASSEHRYFERLAGAGELFF,TGTGCCAGCAGTGAACATCGGTATTTCGAGAGACTAGCGGGAGCTGGGGAGCTGTTTTTT,TRBJ2-2,TRBD2,.,TRBV6-1,20
CATTPGGGNEQFF,TGTGCCACAACCCCGGGGGGCGGAAATGAGCAGTTCTTC,TRBJ2-1,.,.,TRBV28,13
CAITPGGSTYEQYF,TGTGCCATCACCCCAGGGGGATCTACCTACGAGCAGTACTTC,TRBJ2-7,TRBD1,.,TRBV10-3,14
CASSLDDSATEAFF,TGCGCCAGCAGCTTGGATGATAGCGCCACTGAAGCTTTCTTT,TRBJ1-1,.,.,TRBV5-1,14
CASSLKLGQSGTF,TGTGCCAGCAGTTTAAAACTGGGACAGTCAGGGACTTTC,TRBJ2-7,.,once,TRBV27,13
CASSLLAGVYEQYF,TGTGCCAGCAGCTTACTAGCGGGGGTCTACGAGCAGTACTTC,TRBJ2-7,TRBD2,.,TRBV7-2,14
CATQTSLKNIQYF,TGTGCCACTCAAACATCTCTCAAAAACATTCAGTACTTC,TRBJ2-4,.,.,TRBV28,13
CASSSTGVFGNTIYF,TGTGCCAGCAGTTCGACAGGGGTATTTGGAAACACCATATATTTT,TRBJ1-3,TRBD1,once,TRBV28,15
CASSLGGLSTDTQYF,TGTGCCAGCAGCTTAGGCGGGCTAAGCACAGATACGCAGTATTTT,TRBJ2-3,.,.,TRBV7-3,15
CASSLANPAGQKRYEQYF,TGTGCCAGCAGCTTAGCTAACCCAGCGGGACAAAAACGGTACGAGCAGTACTTC,TRBJ2-7,.,.,TRBV7-8,18
CASSPGPMSTDTQYF,TGTGCCAGCAGTCCAGGGCCGATGAGCACAGATACGCAGTATTTT,TRBJ2-3,.,.,TRBV9,15
CASSTGLYNEQFF,TGTGCCAGCAGCACGGGACTTTACAATGAGCAGTTCTTC,TRBJ2-1,.,.,TRBV11-3,13
CASSPGTVSTDTQYF,TGTGCCAGCAGCCCCGGGACAGTTAGTACAGATACGCAGTATTTT,TRBJ2-3,TRBD1,.,TRBV7-3,15
CASSLRSSYNSPLHF,TGTGCCAGCAGCTTGCGGAGCTCCTATAATTCACCCCTCCACTTT,TRBJ1-6,.,.,TRBV5-4,15
CASRSTSSGSSYNEQFF,TGTGCCAGCAGATCAACCTCTAGCGGGAGCTCCTACAATGAGCAGTTCTTC,TRBJ2-1,TRBD2,.,TRBV7-9,17
CASSDGGANTGELFF,TGCGCCAGCAGTGACGGCGGGGCGAACACCGGGGAGCTGTTTTTT,TRBJ2-2,.,.,TRBV10-1,15